Each of the 27 T cell receptor beta chains below was sequenced from the same sample in a study of T cell responses to AZD1222 COVID-19 vaccine (dated by TCRdb to the early 2020s). Library preparation used the immunoSEQ multiplex PCR assay. The clones in this table, taken by TCRdb from immuneACCESS, are in-frame only. Not every clone is retained; where verified, under half of the shortfall comes from an unresolved V gene, and the cause of the rest is unknown. The sample table records 130,000 to 150,000 clones; around 84% of these occur just once. The ten largest clones represent 5% to 5.5% of the sample. Sample time point, as interpreted from the label and publication: about 28 days (+/-7) after the second vaccine dose. The starting material was peripheral blood, obtained 28 days after the second AZD1222 dose. Receptors originate from an adult who received the AZD1222 COVID-19 vaccine.

The table lists this clone with many counts. The rearrangement links TRBV27 to TRBJ2-5; either TRBD1 or TRBD2 may fit D (5 bases each). This CDR3 is 11 amino acids long. The germline V gene encodes CDR1 MNHEY and CDR2 SMNVEV (reference sequence). Trimming left V 6 bases short and J 5 bases short, with 7 bases between. This CDR3 is CASRWGETQYF. In DNA form, the CDR3 reads TGTGCCAGCAGGTGGGGGGAGACCCAGTACTTC.

V gene TRBV7-6 combines with J gene TRBJ2-1, with a weak D call TRBD1 (8 bases). The V and J ends lost 4 bases and 8 bases respectively, with 15 bases between them. The CDR3 is 14 residues long. Germline CDR1 reads SGHVS; CDR2 reads FNYEAQ. The CDR3 loop is CASSSWTGRDEQFF. CDR3 bases: TGTGCCAGCAGCTCATGGACAGGGAGGGATGAGCAGTTCTTC.

J is TRBJ2-5 and V is TRBV3-1 (or the pseudogene TRBV3-2); 9 bases agree with TRBD2. Looked up from germline, CDR1 is LGHDT and CDR2 is YNNKEL (reference sequence). Trimming cost V 4 bases and J 3 bases; bases outside gene matches: 3. This CDR3 is 14 amino acids long. CDR3: CASSRGGAEETQYF. DNA for the CDR3: TGTGCCAGCAGCCGCGGGGGGGCCGAAGAGACCCAGTACTTC.

J is TRBJ2-2 and V is TRBV15; 8 nucleotides match TRBD1. V trimming: 0 bases; J trimming: 6 bases; junction bases outside the gene matches: 9. The CDR3 is 17 amino acids. The V gene's germline CDR1 is LNHNV and CDR2 YYDKDF (reference sequence). The CDR3 sequence: CATSRDGQGARAGELFF. CDR3 sequence (DNA): TGTGCCACCAGCAGAGATGGCCAGGGGGCGCGCGCCGGGGAGCTGTTTTTT.

This sequence joins TRBV4-1 and TRBJ1-5, with D maybe TRBD1 (5 bases). The CDR3 loop spans 15 amino acids. Trimming took off 0 bases at V and 7 bases at J, with 13 bases between the two ends. CDR1 and CDR2 (germline): MGHRA, YSYEKL. CDR3 protein: CASSQDLRGSQPQHF. DNA for the CDR3: TGCGCCAGCAGCCAAGATTTAAGGGGATCCCAGCCCCAGCATTTT.

The J gene is TRBJ2-1, the V gene TRBV6-5, with 8 bases matching TRBD1. This CDR3 comprises 15 residues. Germline V lookup: CDR1 MNHEY, CDR2 SVGAGI. The J segment lost 7 bases and the V segment lost 4 bases, leaving 9 bases of the junction unmatched. The CDR3 sequence: CASSFGTGALNEQFF. The CDR3 DNA reads as TGTGCCAGCAGTTTCGGGACAGGAGCCTTGAATGAGCAGTTCTTC.

The rearrangement joins TRBV3-1 (or the pseudogene TRBV3-2) to TRBJ2-5; 9 bases are a match to TRBD2. The CDR3 is 14 amino acids. From germline, CDR1 is LGHDT and CDR2 YNNKEL (reference sequence). The V gene end was trimmed by 3 bases and the J gene end by 6 bases; junction bases not matched to a gene: 5. CDR3 coding DNA: TGTGCCAGCAGCCAGCGGGGGGGCGGAAAGACCCAGTACTTC. Translated, it gives CASSQRGGGKTQYF.

Turning to this clone: Other DNA sequences in this sample translate to the same CDR3. The chain links TRBV18 to TRBJ1-5; a possible D gene is TRBD1 (5 bases). The CDR3 contains 13 residues. The germline V gene encodes CDR1 KGHSH and CDR2 LQKENI. The V end lost 3 bases, the J end lost 4 bases, and 7 bases lay between the germline ends. As DNA, the CDR3 is TGTGCCAGCTCACCGTCAGGGAATCAGCCCCAGCATTTT. Residues: CASSPSGNQPQHF.

This clone was detected only once. This chain connects TRBV29-1 to TRBJ2-3; TRBD1 agrees at 7 bases. Germline loops: CDR1 SQVTM, CDR2 ANQGSEA. The length of the CDR3 is 17 residues. J gave up 2 bases and V 7 bases, and 18 bases lay outside the gene matches. Here the CDR3 DNA reads TGCAGCGCAGCACTTAAACCCGGGACAGTGAACACAGATACGCAGTATTTT. Protein product: CSAALKPGTVNTDTQYF.

The chain joins TRBV3-1 (or the pseudogene TRBV3-2) to TRBJ2-1, with 9 bases identical to TRBD2. The junction had 5 bases not matched to a gene; V was cut back by 4 bases and J by 4 bases. Germline CDR1 reads LGHDT; CDR2 reads YNNKEL (reference sequence). The length of the CDR3 is 15 residues. This CDR3 reads CASSPGTSPYNEQFF. DNA for the CDR3: TGTGCCAGCAGCCCGGGGACTAGCCCTTACAATGAGCAGTTCTTC.

The chain is built from TRBV4-2 and TRBJ1-2, with D possibly TRBD1 on 5 matching bases. The CDR3 consists of 16 residues. The germline V gene encodes CDR1 LGHNA and CDR2 YNFKEQ. Trimming cost V 0 bases and J 4 bases, with 15 bases left between them. CDR3 nucleotides: TGTGCCAGCAGCCAAGATATCTCGACAGAGCTCTATGGCTACACCTTC. Translation: CASSQDISTELYGYTF.

The chain carries TRBV27 and TRBJ2-5; the D gene could be TRBD1 or TRBD2 (5 bases each). Trimming removed 5 bases from V and 5 bases from J, with 15 bases in between. CDR1 is MNHEY and CDR2 is SMNVEV in the germline V gene (reference sequence). The CDR3 spans 14 residues. CDR3 loop: CASSIRDAGETQYF. CDR3 nucleotides: TGTGCCAGCAGTATCCGGGACGCAGGGGAGACCCAGTACTTC.

The rearrangement links TRBV4-1 to TRBJ1-6; D not resolved. CDR3 length: 19 amino acids. V lost 0 bases, J lost 9 bases, and 24 bases lay in between. From germline, CDR1 is MGHRA and CDR2 YSYEKL. The CDR3 loop reads CASSQDRTRYGEVRSPLHF. In DNA form, the CDR3 reads TGCGCCAGCAGCCAAGATCGAACAAGGTACGGGGAGGTTCGTTCACCCCTCCACTTT.

The rearrangement uses TRBV10-1 and TRBJ2-3, with D possibly matching TRBD1 (5 bases). Germline values: CDR1 WNHNN, CDR2 SYGVQD (reference sequence). Deletions cut 3 bases from V and 0 bases from J, with 16 bases between. The CDR3 runs to 17 residues. CDR3 residues: CASSDSARVKSTDTQYF. CDR3 nucleotide sequence: TGCGCCAGCAGTGATTCTGCCAGGGTCAAGAGCACAGATACGCAGTATTTT.

This clone was seen only a few times. V is TRBV4-1 and J is TRBJ2-3; D unclear. Germline CDR1 and CDR2: MGHRA and YSYEKL. This CDR3 has 18 amino acids. The V end lost 4 bases, the J end lost 1 base, and 21 bases lay between the germline ends. CDR3 coding DNA: TGCGCCAGCAGCCGATTACCTTCGACGCCGTCCCGCACAGATACGCAGTATTTT. It codes for CASSRLPSTPSRTDTQYF.

The CDR3 region is CAWSVHGHTEAFF. The DNA for the CDR3 is TGTGCCTGGAGTGTACACGGGCACACTGAAGCTTTCTTT. The gene calls are TRBV30 and TRBJ1-1; no clear D gene. Trimming took off 0 bases at V and 3 bases at J, with 8 bases between the two ends. CDR3 length: 13 residues. CDR1 and CDR2 (germline): GTSNPN, SVGIG (reference sequence).

Here the CDR3 reads CASSDGSGTGELFF. The CDR3 coding sequence is TGTGCCAGCAGTGATGGTTCAGGAACCGGGGAGCTGTTTTTT. The V and J genes are TRBV2 and TRBJ2-2; D is uncertain. Germline CDR1 reads SNHLY; CDR2 reads FYNNEI. V was pared by 3 bases and J by 5 bases, with 10 bases between. The CDR3 is 14 amino acids.

The V and J genes are TRBV11-2 and TRBJ1-2; 10 nucleotides agree with TRBD1. Losses at the gene ends were 2 bases for V and 6 bases for J; bases not matched to a gene: 9. Germline lookup yields CDR1 SGHAT and CDR2 FQNNGV. There are 16 residues in the CDR3. CDR3 sequence: CASSLLPGQGINGYTF. DNA of the CDR3: TGTGCCAGCAGCTTACTACCGGGACAGGGGATCAATGGCTACACCTTC.

The rearrangement links TRBV18 to TRBJ1-5, with 7 bases that match TRBD1. V gave up 3 bases and J gave up 5 bases; unmatched junction bases: 7. The CDR3 contains 15 residues. The germline V gene has CDR1 KGHSH and CDR2 LQKENI. This CDR3 reads CASSPQGVSDQPQHF. The CDR3 DNA reads as TGTGCCAGCTCACCTCAGGGGGTCTCGGATCAGCCCCAGCATTTT.

This clone has just one count. V is TRBV5-4 and J is TRBJ2-2; the match to TRBD1 covers 9 bases. Germline V CDR1 and CDR2: SGHNT, YYREEE (reference sequence). This CDR3 region has 16 residues. The junction had 8 bases not matched to a gene; V was cut back by 4 bases and J by 4 bases. Here the CDR3 DNA reads TGTGCCAGCAGCACGATACAGGGGGCGAGCACCGGGGAGCTGTTTTTT. Translating gives CASSTIQGASTGELFF.

The J gene is TRBJ2-1, the V gene TRBV6-5, with 15 nucleotides matching TRBD2. This CDR3 has 15 amino acids. Looked up from germline, CDR1 is MNHEY and CDR2 is SVGAGI. V dropped 6 bases and J dropped 4; count of bases not matched to a gene: 1. The DNA of the CDR3 is TGTGCCAGCAGGGGACTAGCGGGGGGATACAATGAGCAGTTCTTC. Translating gives CASRGLAGGYNEQFF.

The chain has TRBV4-2 and TRBJ1-6; D not certain. Germline assignment: CDR1 LGHNA and CDR2 YNFKEQ. V lost 1 base and J 8 bases, leaving 3 bases between the germline ends. This CDR3 comprises 12 residues. CDR3: CASSQADSPLHF. CDR3 sequence (DNA): TGTGCCAGCAGCCAAGCCGATTCACCCCTCCACTTT.

This clone was seen just once. The rearrangement uses TRBV18 and TRBJ1-3; D possibly corresponds to TRBD1 (5 bases). The CDR3 is 14 residues long. Germline CDR1 reads KGHSH; CDR2 reads LQKENI. Between the trimmed V and J ends, which lost 2 bases and 4 bases, there was a span of 9 bases. CDR3 region: CASSPGASGNTIYF. The CDR3 DNA sequence: TGTGCCAGCTCACCAGGGGCGTCCGGAAACACCATATATTTT.

CDR3 sequence (DNA): TGCGCCAGCAGCCAAGTGGGAGGAGCGGGGGGGCCGGCAGATACGCAGTATTTT. This sequence encodes CASSQVGGAGGPADTQYF. V and J are TRBV4-1 and TRBJ2-3; 10 nucleotides match TRBD2. With V trimmed by 1 base and J by 4 bases, 11 bases remained unmatched. This CDR3 has 18 residues. From germline, CDR1 is MGHRA and CDR2 YSYEKL.

This sequence joins TRBV2 and TRBJ2-7; 9 bases line up with TRBD1. CDR1 and CDR2 from the germline V gene are SNHLY and FYNNEI. The ends lost 0 bases at V and 3 bases at J; junction bases unmatched: 6. The CDR3 has 16 amino acids. The CDR3 sequence is CASSEARGQGFYEQYF. The CDR3 nucleotides are TGTGCCAGCAGTGAAGCGCGGGGACAGGGATTCTACGAGCAGTACTTC.

The chain recombines TRBV6-5 with TRBJ1-2; D is undetermined. From germline, CDR1 is MNHEY and CDR2 SVGAGI. CDR3 length equals 14 residues. The V gene lost 0 bases and the J gene lost 4 bases, with 9 bases spanning the gap. Here the CDR3 DNA reads TGTGCCAGCAGTTACTCGACCGGAGGCTATGGCTACACCTTC. It yields the protein CASSYSTGGYGYTF.

This chain connects TRBV4-1 to TRBJ2-1; 7 positions match TRBD1. The CDR3 is made up of 14 amino acids. V was pared by 5 bases and J by 3 bases, with 4 bases of the junction left unmatched. CDR1 is MGHRA, CDR2 YSYEKL, per germline. CDR3 in DNA: TGCGCCAGCAGCTCAAGACAGGGCTACAATGAGCAGTTCTTC. Amino acid sequence: CASSSRQGYNEQFF.